Shown below are 10 T cell receptor beta chains from a single sample sequenced in a study of CD8 T cells in Susac syndrome (dated by TCRdb to the late 2010s). Libraries were prepared through the immunoSEQ multiplex PCR assay. RNA was extracted using the RNeasy kit, and roughly 0.5 to 1 microgram was reverse transcribed with random hexamers. The public sequencing data were trimmed at Q25 with fastp and processed into clonotypes with MiXCR by TCRdb, which kept only in-frame beta chains. Entries that share a CDR3 protein sequence are merged under the most common genes and DNA. Recorded for this sample are 250,000 to 300,000 distinct CDR3 sequences; approximately 85% of them occurred a single time. In total, the top ten clones hold roughly 0.22% of the sample. Sequenced sample: CD8+ T cells from PBMCs. The receptor source for this set is a human donor with multiple sclerosis.

This chain joins TRBV27 and TRBJ2-7; 11 bases map to TRBD2. Germline CDR1 and CDR2: MNHEY and SMNVEV (reference sequence). Germline trimming cut 6 bases from V and 3 bases from J; bases unmatched to any gene: 7. This CDR3 spans 15 amino acids. Written as DNA, the CDR3 is TGTGCCAGCAGGCCCGGGACTAGCGGTTTCTACGAGCAGTACTTC. Its translation: CASRPGTSGFYEQYF.

V is TRBV7-7 and J is TRBJ2-3, with TRBD2 as a possible D gene (6 bases). CDR3 length: 13 amino acids. Germline-derived CDR1 and CDR2 are SSHAT and FNYEAQ (reference sequence). Trimming took 5 bases from V and 6 from J, leaving 12 bases between them. The CDR3 DNA follows: TGTGCCAGCAGCAGGGGAGGAGGGGATACGCAGTATTTT. Protein sequence: CASSRGGGDTQYF.

This clonotype was seen only once. V usage is TRBV27 and J usage is TRBJ2-7; perhaps D is TRBD1 or TRBD2 (5 bases each). V lost 4 bases, J lost 6 bases, and 7 bases lay in between. The CDR3 loop spans 11 amino acids. CDR1 MNHEY and CDR2 SMNVEV come from the germline V gene (reference sequence). The CDR3 loop is CASSYGTEQYF. CDR3 nucleotide sequence: TGTGCCAGCAGTTACGGGACCGAGCAGTACTTC.

This CDR3 reads CSVDISGTGKNIQYF. In nucleotides, the CDR3 is TGCAGCGTTGACATTAGTGGGACAGGGAAAAACATTCAGTACTTC. The V gene is TRBV29-1, the J gene TRBJ2-4, with TRBD1 matching over 9 bases. Trimming at V came to 3 bases and at J to 4 bases, leaving 7 bases not matched to a gene. CDR3 length equals 15 residues. Germline CDR1 reads SQVTM; CDR2 reads ANQGSEA.

The gene calls are TRBV27 and TRBJ2-7; 9 bases line up with TRBD1. CDR1 and CDR2 from the germline V gene are MNHEY and SMNVEV (reference sequence). CDR3 length: 16 amino acids. V was pared by 4 bases and J by 0 bases, with 7 bases of the junction left unmatched. This CDR3 reads CASSSGQGTFSYEQYF. The CDR3 DNA reads as TGTGCCAGCAGTTCAGGACAGGGGACCTTCTCCTACGAGCAGTACTTC.

The rearrangement uses TRBV15 and TRBJ2-5; D tentatively fits TRBD1 or TRBD2 (6 bases each). The CDR3 totals 13 residues. V gave up 4 bases and J gave up 8 bases, with 14 bases separating them. The germline gives CDR1 LNHNV, CDR2 YYDKDF (reference sequence). The CDR3 here is CATSILEGDTQYF. The CDR3 DNA is TGTGCCACCAGCATACTGGAGGGGGATACCCAGTACTTC.

The J gene is TRBJ2-5, the V gene TRBV20-1; D might be TRBD2 (6 bases). With 7 bases removed from V and 2 bases from J, the gap between germline ends came to 11 bases. CDR3 length: 12 amino acids. In germline, CDR1 is DFQATT, CDR2 SNEGSKA (reference sequence). CDR3 in DNA: TGCAGTGTATCCGGGGGACAAGAGACCCAGTACTTC. It codes for CSVSGGQETQYF.

The chain couples TRBV30 to TRBJ1-1; the D gene is possibly TRBD1 (5 bases). This CDR3 has 12 residues. V dropped 7 bases and J dropped 0 bases, with 9 bases sitting between them. The V gene's germline CDR1 is GTSNPN and CDR2 SVGIG (reference sequence). CDR3 amino acids: CASGRVNTEAFF. The CDR3 bases are TGTGCCTCGGGACGGGTGAACACTGAAGCTTTCTTT.

The rearrangement joins TRBV27 to TRBJ1-1, with 8 bases fitting TRBD1. The V gene end was trimmed by 5 bases and the J gene end by 3 bases; junction bases not matched to a gene: 5. The CDR3 runs to 14 residues. Germline V gene lookup returns CDR1 MNHEY and CDR2 SMNVEV (reference sequence). The CDR3 spells CASSPGQAYTEAFF. The CDR3 nucleotides are TGTGCCAGCAGTCCGGGACAGGCTTACACTGAAGCTTTCTTT.

The chain links TRBV20-1 to TRBJ2-1, with 9 bases identical to TRBD2. Trimming cost V 6 bases and J 4 bases; bases outside gene matches: 7. Germline V lookup: CDR1 DFQATT, CDR2 SNEGSKA (reference sequence). The CDR3 runs 14 residues. CDR3 DNA: TGCAGTGCCAAGACTAGCGGAGCTTACAATGAGCAGTTCTTC. Translating gives CSAKTSGAYNEQFF.